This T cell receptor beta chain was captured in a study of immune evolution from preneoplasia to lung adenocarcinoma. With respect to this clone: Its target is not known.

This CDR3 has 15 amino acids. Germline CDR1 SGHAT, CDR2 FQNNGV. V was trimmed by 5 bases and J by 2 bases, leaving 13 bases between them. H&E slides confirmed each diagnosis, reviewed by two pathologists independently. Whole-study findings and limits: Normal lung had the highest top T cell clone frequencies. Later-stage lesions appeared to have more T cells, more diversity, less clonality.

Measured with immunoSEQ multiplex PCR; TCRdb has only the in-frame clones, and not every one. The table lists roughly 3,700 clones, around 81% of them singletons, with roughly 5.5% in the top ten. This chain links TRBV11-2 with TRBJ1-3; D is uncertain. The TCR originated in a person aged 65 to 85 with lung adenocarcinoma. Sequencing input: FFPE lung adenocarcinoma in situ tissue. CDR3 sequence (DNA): TGTGCCAGCAGCCCCCTCGAGGACCCTGGAAACACCATATATTTT. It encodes CASSPLEDPGNTIYF.